This record covers a single T cell receptor (beta chain). Its antigen is undetermined. This entry belongs to a study of lymphopenia after photon versus proton radiotherapy. Germline-derived CDR1 and CDR2 are MDHEN and SYDVKM. The CDR3 loop spans 14 amino acids. V shed 6 bases and J shed 3 bases, with 12 bases lying between them. Sequenced by immunoSEQ multiplex PCR; TCRdb stores in-frame clones only, minus some. The sample has approximately 170,000 clones, approximately 91% seen once; the top ten hold about 4.4%. Study conclusions and caveats: After the lymphocyte nadir, photon-treated repertoires showed oligoclonal expansion, especially of CD8+ Temra cells. In patients who died, overall survival fell as post-nadir TCR diversity dropped more.

J is TRBJ1-5 and V is TRBV28; the D gene is possibly TRBD1 (5 bases). The sequence was collected from a man aged 50 or older with gastric cancer. This sample comprised peripheral blood, obtained from a patient treated with photon-based radiotherapy. The CDR3 loop is CASSRTTTNQPQHF. DNA of the CDR3: TGTGCCAGCAGCCGGACAACCACCAATCAGCCCCAGCATTTT.